The clone carrying this T cell receptor (beta chain) has just a few counts. The entry originates in a study of T cell repertoires in cytomegalovirus infection. The CDR3 sequence is 13 residues long. Trimming left V 7 bases short and J 3 bases short, with 12 bases between. Germline CDR1 SQVTM, CDR2 ANQGSEA. Via MiXCR, TCRdb re-called the reads, giving one row per CDR3 protein. Among more than 500,000 distinct CDR3 sequences listed, approximately 16% were seen once. The specimen was CD8+ T cells from PBMCs. The origin of this receptor is a human donor in good health (CMV status not recorded). Some clones in this sample may be carry-over from other donors' samples. V usage is TRBV29-1 and J usage is TRBJ2-2; D is perhaps TRBD2 (7 bases). CDR3 in amino acids: CSGAGADTGELFF. DNA of the CDR3: TGCAGCGGGGCGGGGGCGGACACCGGGGAGCTGTTTTTT.